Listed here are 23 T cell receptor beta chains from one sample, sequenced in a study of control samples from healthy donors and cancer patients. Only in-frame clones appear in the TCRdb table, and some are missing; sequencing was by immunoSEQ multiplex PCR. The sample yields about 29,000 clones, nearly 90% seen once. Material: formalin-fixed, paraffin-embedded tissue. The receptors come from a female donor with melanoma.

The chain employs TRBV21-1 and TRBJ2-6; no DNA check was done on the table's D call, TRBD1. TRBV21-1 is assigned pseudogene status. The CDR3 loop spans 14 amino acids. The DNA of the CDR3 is TGTGCCAGCAGACCGTACACTGGGGCCAACGTCCTGACTTTC. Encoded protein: CASRPYTGANVLTF.

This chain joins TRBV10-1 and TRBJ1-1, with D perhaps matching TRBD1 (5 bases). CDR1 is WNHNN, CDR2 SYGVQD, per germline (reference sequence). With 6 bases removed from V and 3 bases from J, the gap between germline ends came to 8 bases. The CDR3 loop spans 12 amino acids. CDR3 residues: CASRDKHTEAFF. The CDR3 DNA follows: TGCGCCAGCAGGGACAAGCACACTGAAGCTTTCTTT.

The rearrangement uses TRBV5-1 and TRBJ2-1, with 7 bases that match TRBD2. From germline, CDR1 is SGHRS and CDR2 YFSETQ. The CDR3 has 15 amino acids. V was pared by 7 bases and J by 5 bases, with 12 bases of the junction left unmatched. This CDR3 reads CASSWGSGANNEQFF. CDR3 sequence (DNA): TGCGCCAGCTCCTGGGGGAGCGGGGCAAACAATGAGCAGTTCTTC.

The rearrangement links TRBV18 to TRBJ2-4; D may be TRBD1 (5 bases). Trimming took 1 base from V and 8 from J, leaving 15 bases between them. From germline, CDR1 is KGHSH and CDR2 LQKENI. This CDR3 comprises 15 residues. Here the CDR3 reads CASSPQGSGSDIQYF. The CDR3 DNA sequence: TGTGCCAGCTCACCACAGGGTTCAGGGTCAGACATTCAGTACTTC.

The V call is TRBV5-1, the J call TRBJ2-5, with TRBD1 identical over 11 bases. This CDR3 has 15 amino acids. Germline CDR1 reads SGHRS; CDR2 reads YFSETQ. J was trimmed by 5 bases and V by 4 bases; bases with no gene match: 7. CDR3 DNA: TGCGCCAGCAGCGCAGGGGACAGGGGGGACGAGACCCAGTACTTC. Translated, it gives CASSAGDRGDETQYF.

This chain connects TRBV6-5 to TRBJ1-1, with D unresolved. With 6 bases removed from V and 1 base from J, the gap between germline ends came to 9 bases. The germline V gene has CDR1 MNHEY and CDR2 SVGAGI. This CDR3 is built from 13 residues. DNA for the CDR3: TGTGCCAGCAGAGGAACGTCGAACACTGAAGCTTTCTTT. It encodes CASRGTSNTEAFF.

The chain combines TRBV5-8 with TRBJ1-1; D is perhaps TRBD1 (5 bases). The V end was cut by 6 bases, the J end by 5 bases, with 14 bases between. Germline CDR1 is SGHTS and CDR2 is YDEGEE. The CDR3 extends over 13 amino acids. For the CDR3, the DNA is TGTGCCAGCACGGGGCTGGGAGGAACTGAAGCTTTCTTT. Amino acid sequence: CASTGLGGTEAFF.

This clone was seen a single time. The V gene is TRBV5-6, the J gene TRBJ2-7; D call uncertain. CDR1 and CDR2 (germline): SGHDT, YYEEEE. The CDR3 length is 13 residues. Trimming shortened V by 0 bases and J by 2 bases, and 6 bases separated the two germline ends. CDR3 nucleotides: TGTGCCAGCAGCTTGGATATCCCCTACGAGCAGTACTTC. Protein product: CASSLDIPYEQYF.

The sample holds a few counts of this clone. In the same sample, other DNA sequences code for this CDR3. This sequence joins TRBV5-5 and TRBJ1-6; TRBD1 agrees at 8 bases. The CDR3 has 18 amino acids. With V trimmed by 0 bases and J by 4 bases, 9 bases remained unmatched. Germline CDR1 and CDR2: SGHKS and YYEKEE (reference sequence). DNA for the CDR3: TGTGCCAGCAGCTTGGCCCTCGGGACAGGCCTGTATAATTCACCCCTCCACTTT. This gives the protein CASSLALGTGLYNSPLHF.

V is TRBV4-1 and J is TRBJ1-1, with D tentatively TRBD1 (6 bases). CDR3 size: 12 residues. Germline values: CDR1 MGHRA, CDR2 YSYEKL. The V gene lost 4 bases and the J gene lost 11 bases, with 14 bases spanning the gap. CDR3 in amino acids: CASSPVTGIAFF. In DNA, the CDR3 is TGCGCCAGCAGCCCAGTCACAGGGATTGCTTTCTTT.

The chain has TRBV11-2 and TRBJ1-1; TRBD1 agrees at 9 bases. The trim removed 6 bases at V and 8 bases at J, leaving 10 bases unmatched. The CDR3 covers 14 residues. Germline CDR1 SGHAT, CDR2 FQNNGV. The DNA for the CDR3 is TGTGCCAGCAGTCTACAGGGGGCCGCACGAGAAGCTTTCTTT. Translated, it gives CASSLQGAAREAFF. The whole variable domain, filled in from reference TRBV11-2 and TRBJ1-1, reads EAGVAQSPRYKIIEKRQSVAFWCNPISGHATLYWYQQILGQGPKLLIQFQNNGVVDDSQLPKDRFSAERLKGVDSTLKIQPAKLEDSAVYLCASSLQGAAREAFFGQGTRLTVV.

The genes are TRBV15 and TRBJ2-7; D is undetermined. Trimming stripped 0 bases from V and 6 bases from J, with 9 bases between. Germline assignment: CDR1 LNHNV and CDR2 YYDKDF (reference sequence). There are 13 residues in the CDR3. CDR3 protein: CATSRDPRVEQYF. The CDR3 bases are TGTGCCACCAGCAGAGACCCCCGGGTCGAGCAGTACTTC.

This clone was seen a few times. CDR3 DNA sequence: TGTGCCATCAAGGCGGGGACTCCCGCCTACGAGCAGTACTTC. Its protein product is CAIKAGTPAYEQYF. The chain employs TRBV10-3 and TRBJ2-7; tentative D call: TRBD2 (6 bases). This CDR3 has 14 residues. V was pared by 7 bases and J by 2 bases, with 15 bases between. Germline values: CDR1 ENHRY, CDR2 SYGVKD.

The CDR3 coding sequence is TGCAGCGTTCCCAGGTGGGATGGCTACACCTTC. It yields the protein CSVPRWDGYTF. The gene calls are TRBV29-1 and TRBJ1-2; D is undetermined. The CDR3 runs to 11 residues. Between the trimmed V and J ends, which lost 5 bases and 6 bases, there was a span of 10 bases. CDR1 and CDR2 from the germline V gene are SQVTM and ANQGSEA.

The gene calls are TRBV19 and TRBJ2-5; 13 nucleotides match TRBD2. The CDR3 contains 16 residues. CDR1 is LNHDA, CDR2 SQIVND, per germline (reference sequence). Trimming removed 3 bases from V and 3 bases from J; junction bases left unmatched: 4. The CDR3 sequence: CASSITGLAGKETQYF. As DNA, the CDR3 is TGTGCCAGTAGTATCACGGGACTAGCGGGGAAAGAGACCCAGTACTTC.

CDR3 loop: CASSEARQTEAFF. The CDR3 DNA reads TGTGCCAGCAGTGAAGCGAGACAGACTGAAGCTTTCTTT. The rearrangement joins TRBV6-1 to TRBJ1-1, with D possibly being TRBD1 (5 bases). CDR1 and CDR2 (germline): MNHNS, SASEGT. V lost 0 bases to trimming and J lost 5 bases, with 7 bases between them. The CDR3 runs 13 residues.

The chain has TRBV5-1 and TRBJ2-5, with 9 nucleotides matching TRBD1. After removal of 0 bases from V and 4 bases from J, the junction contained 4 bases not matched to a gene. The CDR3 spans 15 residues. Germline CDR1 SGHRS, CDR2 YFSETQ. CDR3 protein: CASSLGTGEGETQYF. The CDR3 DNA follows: TGCGCCAGCAGCTTGGGGACAGGGGAGGGAGAGACCCAGTACTTC.

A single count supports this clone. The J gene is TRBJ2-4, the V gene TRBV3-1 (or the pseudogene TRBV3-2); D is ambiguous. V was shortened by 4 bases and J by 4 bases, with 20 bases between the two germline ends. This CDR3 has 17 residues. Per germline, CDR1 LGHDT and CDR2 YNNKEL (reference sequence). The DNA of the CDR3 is TGTGCCAGCAGCCTCTTGCGTCCCATTTGCAAAAAAAACATTCAGTACTTC. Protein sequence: CASSLLRPICKKNIQYF.

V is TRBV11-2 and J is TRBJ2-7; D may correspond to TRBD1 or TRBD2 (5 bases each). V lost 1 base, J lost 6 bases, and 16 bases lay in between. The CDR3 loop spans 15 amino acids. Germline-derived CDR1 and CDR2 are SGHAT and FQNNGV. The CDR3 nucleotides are TGTGCCAGCAGCTTAGGCGGGTGGGACGTCGGCGAGCAGTACTTC. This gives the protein CASSLGGWDVGEQYF.

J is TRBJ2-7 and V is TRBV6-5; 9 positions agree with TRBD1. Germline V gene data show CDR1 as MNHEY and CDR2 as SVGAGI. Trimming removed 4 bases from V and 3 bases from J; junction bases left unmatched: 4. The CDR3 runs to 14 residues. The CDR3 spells CASSSTGGYYEQYF. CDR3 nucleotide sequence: TGTGCCAGCAGTTCGACAGGGGGGTACTACGAGCAGTACTTC.

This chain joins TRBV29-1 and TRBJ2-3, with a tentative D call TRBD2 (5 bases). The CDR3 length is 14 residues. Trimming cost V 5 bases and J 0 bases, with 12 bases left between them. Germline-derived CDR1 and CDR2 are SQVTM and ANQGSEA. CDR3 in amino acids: CSVSLDISTDTQYF. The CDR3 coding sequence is TGCAGCGTTTCACTAGATATCAGCACAGATACGCAGTATTTT.

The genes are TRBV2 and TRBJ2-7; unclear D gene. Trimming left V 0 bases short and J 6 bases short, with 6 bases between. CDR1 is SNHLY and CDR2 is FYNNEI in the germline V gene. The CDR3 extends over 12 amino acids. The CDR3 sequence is CASSEALTEQYF. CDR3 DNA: TGTGCCAGCAGTGAAGCGCTTACCGAGCAGTACTTC.

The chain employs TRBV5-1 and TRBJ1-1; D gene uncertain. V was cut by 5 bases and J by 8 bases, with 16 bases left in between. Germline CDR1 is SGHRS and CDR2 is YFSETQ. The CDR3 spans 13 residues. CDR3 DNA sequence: TGCGCCAGCAGATATGCCGGTTCGGGGGAAGCTTTCTTT. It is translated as CASRYAGSGEAFF.